This TCR beta chain was retrieved from a study of shared clonotypes between healthy human individuals (dated by TCRdb to 2020 to 2021). Broadly, across the study: The cohort included a few men and a couple of women between 18 and 49 years of age. For each donor, three plates each were used for CD4 naive and CD4 memory, two plates were used for CD8 naive, and one plate was used for CD8 memory. Blood TCR repertoires of about 5 healthy adults were deeply sequenced to estimate repertoire size and the extent of clonotype sharing between individuals. Libraries were prepared and TCR repertoires were sequenced by different laboratories using diverse techniques, in order to increase sequencing depth and limit assay-specific biases. Leukapheresis yielded between about 0.85 and 10 billion PBMCs per donor.

Only a few counts were recorded for this clone. The antigen it binds to is not known. Nothing much larger sits one base from this clone, and base qualities are not available. Within the sample, other DNA sequences also encode this same CDR3. Using the deep immunoSEQ assay, TCR CDR3 regions were amplified from genomic DNA by multiplex PCR. Extracted genomic DNA from each cell subset was spread evenly across all wells of several immunoSEQ 96-well plates, with each plate serving as a replicate. For sorted subsets, each replicate PCR was loaded with about 0.2 ug genomic DNA, equivalent to approximately 27,000 T cell genomes. Purified libraries were quantified with a Qubit 3.0 fluorometer, sized on a Bioanalyzer 2100, and re-quantified with the KAPA Library Quantification kit. Each immunoSEQ 96-well plate was sequenced on its own single-read 150-cycle Illumina NextSeq 550 flow cell. As for the authors' bioinformatics: The immunoSEQ output contained only junctional sequences without quality scores, so filtering could not match that applied to full-length reads. To assign V/J genes and CDR3, sequences were annotated using PyIR, a Python wrapper for IgBLAST v1.9, with IMGT germline references. Reads with weak V/J assignments (E-value above 1e-6), missing CDR3, stop codons, out-of-frame junctions, or ambiguous translated residues were removed. A V3J clonotype was defined by an identical inferred V gene, J gene, and CDR3 amino acid sequence. The percentage overlap between two repertoires was calculated by dividing the number of shared unique clonotypes by the size of the smaller repertoire. Three approaches were used to assess repertoire richness: RTK rarefaction, the Chao1 estimator, and Recon v2.1 estimates of unobserved clonotypes. Generation probabilities for all TCRbeta clonotypes obtained by the gDNA method from four donors were computed using OLGA. TCRdb limited this immuneACCESS table to in-frame rearrangements with V and J called. A share of clones is missing; checked studies link under half to unresolved V genes, and the rest is unexplained. V, J and clone size were drawn from that table, and D and trimming were deduced from the DNA. This sample has about 2.5 million clones in its table, and roughly 90% of those were observed once. The top ten hold about 0.41% of the sample.

The donors were healthy, HIV-negative adults with no recently reported acute infections or vaccinations. Every donor was a Caucasian adult residing in Nashville, Tennessee, USA. CD4+ T cells were enriched by magnetic negative selection, after which naive cells were positively selected on CD45RA and the negative fraction was taken as the memory subset. After blood collection by leukapheresis, PBMCs were isolated using Ficoll-Histopaque density gradient centrifugation and then cryopreserved in the vapor phase of liquid nitrogen. Analytical flow cytometry was used to check the purity and quantity of each magnetically sorted T cell population. Each sorted fraction had its genomic DNA isolated and then quantified by UV absorbance on a Nanodrop 2000c. Study-wide conclusions, independent of this receptor: About 4.5% of naive CD4, 3.5% of naive CD8, approximately 2.2% of memory CD4, and approximately 0.4% of memory CD8 clonotypes were shared across several donors. Sampling was restricted to blood, and TCR repertoires in tissue are likely to differ from TCR repertoires in blood. Pairwise subsampling indicated that sequencing depth was expected to affect the degree of clonotype sharing among donors. Higher generation probabilities were observed for clonotypes shared by all four sorted-subset donors than for non-shared clonotypes. The small number of donors limited the genetic and exposure-history diversity represented. Naive subsets generally had larger estimated clonotype richness than memory subsets did. Even with the large sequencing depth, rarefaction of the sorted-subset datasets indicated that sequencing was incomplete.

The source is a man in his late teens or twenties in good health. Some clones in this sample may be carry-over from other donors' samples. Sequencing was performed on naive CD4+ T cells from PBMCs. The cell subset or site label, as the study defines it: CD45RA+ positively selected.

The bases read TGCGCCAGCAGCCCAACAGGGACTAATGAAAAACTGTTTTTT. It specifies CASSPTGTNEKLFF. In this chain, TRBV4-1 is recombined with TRBJ1-4; TRBD1 might be the D gene, on 6 matching bases. Spanning cysteine to phenylalanine, the CDR3 consists of 14 amino acids. The only DNA kept is the CDR3, 42 bases in frame from the first base. Per the germline V gene, MGHRA is the CDR1 and YSYEKL is the CDR2. The V end loses 4 bases and the J end loses 2 bases, and a stretch of 8 bases separates them.